This T cell receptor (beta chain) was captured by sequencing in a study of T-cell reconstitution after alpha-beta-depleted transplantation in children. General study findings and limits: Reportedly, only several hundred clones from non-depleted graft cells drove alpha-beta T-cell counts at about two months.

This clonotype was seen a few times. No antigen is known for it. From germline, CDR1 is LGHDT and CDR2 YNNKEL (reference sequence). This CDR3 contains 17 residues. Trimming took 4 bases from V and 3 from J; bases not matched to a gene: 15. The TCRbeta library was prepared with unique molecular identifiers. TCRdb reprocessed the PCR reads via MiXCR and lists one record per CDR3 protein. Altogether roughly 98,000 distinct CDR3 sequences are present, 15% to 19% being singletons, with the ten largest covering roughly 21%. Specimen: PBMCs, mostly from graft donor cells, collected 180 days after TCRalphabeta/CD19-depleted stem cell transplant. The chain is built from TRBV3-1 and TRBJ2-7, with 7 bases lining up with TRBD2. The TCR was taken from a male patient aged 2-15 years who had a stem cell transplant for acute lymphoblastic leukemia, so the T cells may come from the graft donor. The CDR3 spells CASSLGRSSSGFYEQYF. The CDR3 bases are TGTGCCAGCAGCCTCGGGAGGTCATCTAGCGGCTTCTACGAGCAGTACTTC.